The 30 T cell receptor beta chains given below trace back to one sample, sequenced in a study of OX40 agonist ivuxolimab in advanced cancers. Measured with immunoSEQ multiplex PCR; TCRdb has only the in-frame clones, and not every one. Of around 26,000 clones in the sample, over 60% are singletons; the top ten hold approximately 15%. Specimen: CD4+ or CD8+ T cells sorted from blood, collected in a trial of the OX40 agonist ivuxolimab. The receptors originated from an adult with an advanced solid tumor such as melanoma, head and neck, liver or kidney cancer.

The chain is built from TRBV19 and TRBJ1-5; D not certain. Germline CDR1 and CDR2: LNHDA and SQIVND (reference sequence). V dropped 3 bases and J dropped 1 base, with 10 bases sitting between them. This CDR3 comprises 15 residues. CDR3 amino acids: CASSINAASNQPQHF. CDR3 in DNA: TGTGCCAGTAGTATCAACGCGGCAAGCAATCAGCCCCAGCATTTT.

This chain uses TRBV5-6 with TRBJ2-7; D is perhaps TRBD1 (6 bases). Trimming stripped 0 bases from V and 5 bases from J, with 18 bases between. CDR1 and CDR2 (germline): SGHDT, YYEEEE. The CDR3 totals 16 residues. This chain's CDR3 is CASSLGGTSLAHEQYF. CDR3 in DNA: TGTGCCAGCAGCTTGGGGGGGACATCCCTGGCCCACGAGCAGTACTTC.

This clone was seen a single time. DNA for the CDR3: TGCAGCGTTGTGCTAGCGGGGGTGCCCCAGTACTTC. Its protein is CSVVLAGVPQYF. V usage is TRBV29-1 and J usage is TRBJ2-5, with TRBD2 matching 10 bases. Germline lookup yields CDR1 SQVTM and CDR2 ANQGSEA. V was clipped by 4 bases and J by 9 bases; unmatched bases: 5. The CDR3 runs 12 residues.

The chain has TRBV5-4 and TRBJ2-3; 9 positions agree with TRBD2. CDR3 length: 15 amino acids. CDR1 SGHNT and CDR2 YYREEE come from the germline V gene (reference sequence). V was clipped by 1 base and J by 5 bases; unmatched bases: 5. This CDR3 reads CASSLQLAGRDTQYF. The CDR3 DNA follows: TGTGCCAGCAGCTTGCAGCTAGCGGGGAGAGATACGCAGTATTTT. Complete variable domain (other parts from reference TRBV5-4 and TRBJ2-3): ETGVTQSPTHLIKTRGQQVTLRCSSQSGHNTVSWYQQALGQGPQFIFQYYREEENGRGNFPPRFSGLQFPNYSSELNVNALELDDSALYLCASSLQLAGRDTQYFGPGTRLTVL.

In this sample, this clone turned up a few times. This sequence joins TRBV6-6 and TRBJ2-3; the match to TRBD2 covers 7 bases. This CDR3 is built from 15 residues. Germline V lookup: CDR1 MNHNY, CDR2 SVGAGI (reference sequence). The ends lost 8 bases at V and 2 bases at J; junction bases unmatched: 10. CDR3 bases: TGTGCCAGCTCTCTACCGGGACTAAACACAGATACGCAGTATTTT. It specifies CASSLPGLNTDTQYF.

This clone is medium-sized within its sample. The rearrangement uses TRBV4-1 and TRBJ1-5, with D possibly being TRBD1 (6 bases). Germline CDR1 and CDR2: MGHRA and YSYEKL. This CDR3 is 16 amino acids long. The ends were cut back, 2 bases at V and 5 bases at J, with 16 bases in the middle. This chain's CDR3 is CASSQPRGGTYQPQHF. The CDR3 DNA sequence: TGCGCCAGCAGCCAACCCAGGGGCGGGACTTATCAGCCCCAGCATTTT.

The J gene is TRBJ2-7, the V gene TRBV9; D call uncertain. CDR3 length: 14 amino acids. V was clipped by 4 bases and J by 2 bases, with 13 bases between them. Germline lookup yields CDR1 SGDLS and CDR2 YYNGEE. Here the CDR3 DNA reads TGTGCCAGCAGCTCGGATACACAGCCCTACGAGCAGTACTTC. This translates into CASSSDTQPYEQYF. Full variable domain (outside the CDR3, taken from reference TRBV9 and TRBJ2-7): DSGVTQTPKHLITATGQRVTLRCSPRSGDLSVYWYQQSLDQGLQFLIQYYNGEERAKGNILERFSAQQFPDLHSELNLSSLELGDSALYFCASSSDTQPYEQYFGPGTRLTVT.

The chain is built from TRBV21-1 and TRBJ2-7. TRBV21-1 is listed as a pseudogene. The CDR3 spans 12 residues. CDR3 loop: CASSFRPNEQYF. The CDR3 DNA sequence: TGTGCCAGCAGCTTTAGACCTAACGAGCAGTACTTC.

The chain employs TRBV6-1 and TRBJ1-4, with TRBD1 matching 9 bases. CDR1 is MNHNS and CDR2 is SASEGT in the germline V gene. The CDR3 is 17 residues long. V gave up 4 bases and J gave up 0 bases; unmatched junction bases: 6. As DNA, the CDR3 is TGTGCCAGCAGTGGGACAGGGGCCAAGGCAACTAATGAAAAACTGTTTTTT. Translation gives CASSGTGAKATNEKLFF.

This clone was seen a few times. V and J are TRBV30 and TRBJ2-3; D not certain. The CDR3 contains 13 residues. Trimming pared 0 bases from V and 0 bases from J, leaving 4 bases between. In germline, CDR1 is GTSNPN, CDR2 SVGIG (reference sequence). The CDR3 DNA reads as TGTGCCTGGAGTGTCGGAAGCACAGATACGCAGTATTTT. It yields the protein CAWSVGSTDTQYF.

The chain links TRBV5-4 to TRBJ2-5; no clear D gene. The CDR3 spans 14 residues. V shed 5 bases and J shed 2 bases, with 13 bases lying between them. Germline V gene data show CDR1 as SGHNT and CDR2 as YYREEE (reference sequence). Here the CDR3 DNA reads TGTGCCAGCAGTTATAGTGGGGTACAAGAGACCCAGTACTTC. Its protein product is CASSYSGVQETQYF.

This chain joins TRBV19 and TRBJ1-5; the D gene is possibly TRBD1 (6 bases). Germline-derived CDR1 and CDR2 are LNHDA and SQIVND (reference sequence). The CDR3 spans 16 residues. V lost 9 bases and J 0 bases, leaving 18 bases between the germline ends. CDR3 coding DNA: TGTGCCAGCAATGAGGAGGGGGGGTATAGCAATCAGCCCCAGCATTTT. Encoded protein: CASNEEGGYSNQPQHF. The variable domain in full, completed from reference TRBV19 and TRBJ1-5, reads DGGITQSPKYLFRKEGQNVTLSCEQNLNHDAMYWYRQDPGQGLRLIYYSQIVNDFQKGDIAEGYSVSREKKESFPLTVTSAQKNPTAFYLCASNEEGGYSNQPQHFGDGTRLSIL.

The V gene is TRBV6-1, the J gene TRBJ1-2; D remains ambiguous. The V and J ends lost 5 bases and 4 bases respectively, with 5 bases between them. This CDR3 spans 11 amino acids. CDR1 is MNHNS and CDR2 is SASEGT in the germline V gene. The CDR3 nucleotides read TGTGCCAGCAGTTCCTTCTATGGCTACACCTTC. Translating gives CASSSFYGYTF.

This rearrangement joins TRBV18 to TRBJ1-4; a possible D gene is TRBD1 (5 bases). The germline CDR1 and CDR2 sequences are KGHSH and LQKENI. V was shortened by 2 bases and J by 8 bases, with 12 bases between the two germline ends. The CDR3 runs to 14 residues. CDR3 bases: TGTGCCAGCTCACCAGGGGGAGGAAACGAAAAACTGTTTTTT. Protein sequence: CASSPGGGNEKLFF.

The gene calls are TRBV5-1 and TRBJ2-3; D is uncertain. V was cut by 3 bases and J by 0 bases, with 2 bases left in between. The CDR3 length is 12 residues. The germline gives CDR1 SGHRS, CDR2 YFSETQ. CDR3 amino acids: CASSYSTDTQYF. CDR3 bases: TGCGCCAGCAGCTATAGCACAGATACGCAGTATTTT.

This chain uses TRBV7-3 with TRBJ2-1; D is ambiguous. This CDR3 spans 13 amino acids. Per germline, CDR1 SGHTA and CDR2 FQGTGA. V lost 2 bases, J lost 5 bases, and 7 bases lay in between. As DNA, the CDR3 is TGTGCCAGCAGCTTATTCCCTAACAATGAGCAGTTCTTC. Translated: CASSLFPNNEQFF.

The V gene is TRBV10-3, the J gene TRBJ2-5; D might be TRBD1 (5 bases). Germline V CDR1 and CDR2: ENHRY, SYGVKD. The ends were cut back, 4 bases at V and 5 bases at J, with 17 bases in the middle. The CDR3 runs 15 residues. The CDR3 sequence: CAISGTSTLRETQYF. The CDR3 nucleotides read TGTGCCATCAGTGGGACATCAACCTTGAGGGAGACCCAGTACTTC.

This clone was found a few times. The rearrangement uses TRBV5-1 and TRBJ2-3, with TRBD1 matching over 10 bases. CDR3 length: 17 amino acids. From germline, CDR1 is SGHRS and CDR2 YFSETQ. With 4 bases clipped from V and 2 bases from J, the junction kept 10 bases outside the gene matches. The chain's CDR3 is CASSPTRGTGVTDTQYF. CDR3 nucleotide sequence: TGCGCCAGCAGCCCCACGAGAGGGACAGGGGTCACAGATACGCAGTATTTT.

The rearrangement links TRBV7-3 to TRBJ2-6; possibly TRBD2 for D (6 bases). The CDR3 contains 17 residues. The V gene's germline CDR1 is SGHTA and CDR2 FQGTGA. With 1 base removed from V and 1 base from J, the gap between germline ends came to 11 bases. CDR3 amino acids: CASSLRGDMSGANVLTF. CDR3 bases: TGTGCCAGCAGCTTAAGGGGGGATATGTCTGGGGCCAACGTCCTGACTTTC.

The CDR3 bases are TGTGCCAGCAGTACTACGGGCGGGGGGTACAATGAGCAGTTCTTC. Protein product: CASSTTGGGYNEQFF. V and J are TRBV2 and TRBJ2-1; 8 bases are a match to TRBD2. The germline V gene encodes CDR1 SNHLY and CDR2 FYNNEI. The CDR3 consists of 15 residues. Losses at the gene ends were 5 bases for V and 4 bases for J; bases not matched to a gene: 7.

Here the CDR3 reads CASSPDSFLDYGYTF. The CDR3 DNA reads as TGTGCCAGCAGCCCCGACTCCTTCCTGGACTATGGCTACACCTTC. V is TRBV5-6 and J is TRBJ1-2; the D is unclear. From germline, CDR1 is SGHDT and CDR2 YYEEEE. Trimming cost V 4 bases and J 3 bases, with 16 bases left between them. CDR3 size: 15 residues.

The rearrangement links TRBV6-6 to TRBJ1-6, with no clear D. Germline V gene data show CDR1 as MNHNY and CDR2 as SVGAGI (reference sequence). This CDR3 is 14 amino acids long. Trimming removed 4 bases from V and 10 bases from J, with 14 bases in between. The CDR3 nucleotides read TGTGCCAGCAGTTGGCAGCTTTTAAAATCACCCCTCCACTTT. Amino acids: CASSWQLLKSPLHF.

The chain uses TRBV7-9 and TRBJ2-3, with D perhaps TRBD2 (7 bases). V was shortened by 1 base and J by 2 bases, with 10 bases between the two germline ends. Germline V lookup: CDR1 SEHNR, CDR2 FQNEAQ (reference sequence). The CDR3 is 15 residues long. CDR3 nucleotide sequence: TGTGCCAGCAGCTTAGGGGGGGGCCCCACAGATACGCAGTATTTT. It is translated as CASSLGGGPTDTQYF.

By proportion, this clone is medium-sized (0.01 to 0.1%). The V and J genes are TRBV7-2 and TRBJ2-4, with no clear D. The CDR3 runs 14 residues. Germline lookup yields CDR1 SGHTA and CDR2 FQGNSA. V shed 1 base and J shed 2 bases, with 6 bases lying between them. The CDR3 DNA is TGTGCCAGCAGCTTAGACTCCCCCAAAAACATTCAGTACTTC. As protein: CASSLDSPKNIQYF.

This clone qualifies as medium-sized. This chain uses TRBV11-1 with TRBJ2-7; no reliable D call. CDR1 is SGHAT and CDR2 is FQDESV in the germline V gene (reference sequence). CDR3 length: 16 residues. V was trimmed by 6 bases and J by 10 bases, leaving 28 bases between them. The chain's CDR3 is CASSPRTSRESGYQYF. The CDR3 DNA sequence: TGTGCCAGCAGTCCCCGCACGTCGCGAGAGTCAGGCTATCAGTACTTC.

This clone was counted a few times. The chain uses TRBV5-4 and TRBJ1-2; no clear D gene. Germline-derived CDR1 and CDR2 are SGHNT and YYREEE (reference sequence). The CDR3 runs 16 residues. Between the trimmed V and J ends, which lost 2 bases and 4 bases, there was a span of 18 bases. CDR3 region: CASSFFSPRTSYGYTF. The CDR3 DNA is TGTGCCAGCAGCTTCTTTTCCCCGCGGACCTCCTATGGCTACACCTTC.

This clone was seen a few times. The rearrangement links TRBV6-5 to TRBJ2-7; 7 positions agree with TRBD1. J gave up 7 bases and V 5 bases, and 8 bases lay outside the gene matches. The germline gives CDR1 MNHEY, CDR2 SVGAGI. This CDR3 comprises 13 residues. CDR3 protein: CASSRQGRSEQYF. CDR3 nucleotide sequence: TGTGCCAGCAGTCGACAGGGCCGGAGTGAGCAGTACTTC.

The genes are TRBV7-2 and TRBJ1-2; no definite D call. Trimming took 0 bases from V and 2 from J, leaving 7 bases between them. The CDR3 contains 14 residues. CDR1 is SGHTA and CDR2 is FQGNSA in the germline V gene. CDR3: CASSLAGWNYGYTF. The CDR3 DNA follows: TGTGCCAGCAGCTTAGCAGGGTGGAACTATGGCTACACCTTC.

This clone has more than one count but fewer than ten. CDR3 in amino acids: CASSGARANTGELFF. CDR3 coding DNA: TGTGCCAGTAGTGGGGCCCGCGCGAACACCGGGGAGCTGTTTTTT. The chain uses TRBV19 and TRBJ2-2, with D perhaps TRBD1 (5 bases). From germline, CDR1 is LNHDA and CDR2 SQIVND (reference sequence). The CDR3 covers 15 residues. V gave up 5 bases and J gave up 0 bases, with 10 bases separating them.

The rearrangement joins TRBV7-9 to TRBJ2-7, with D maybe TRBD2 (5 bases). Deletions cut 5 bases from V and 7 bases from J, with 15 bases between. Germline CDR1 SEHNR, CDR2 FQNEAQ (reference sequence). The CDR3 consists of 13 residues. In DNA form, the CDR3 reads TGTGCCAGCAGCCCCGGGAACCCGGGGGAGCAGTACTTC. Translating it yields CASSPGNPGEQYF.